This TCR beta chain came from a study of regulatory T cells in long-lasting Graves disease. Looking at the study overall: Prior antithyroid drug treatment in newly diagnosed Graves' patients lasted under 3 months.

This clonotype was recorded many times. The time point here: newly diagnosed GD, antithyroid drugs for less than 3 months. PBMC RNA was the source of the TCR library. Arm-PCR of CDR3 regions and iRepertoire HTBI primers were the basis on which TCR beta libraries were built. TCRdb independently ran MiXCR on the multiplex PCR reads; one entry per CDR3 protein. In the table there are about 540,000 distinct CDR3 sequences, 13% of which are singletons. The junction had 11 bases not matched to a gene; V was cut back by 5 bases and J by 6 bases. The CDR3 contains 15 residues. CDR1 SGHNT and CDR2 YENEEA come from the germline V gene. These data are also associated with another study on T cells in Graves' hyperthyroidism and ophthalmopathy.

The chain joins TRBV11-3 to TRBJ2-3, with TRBD2 matching 7 bases. The sequence was collected from a man aged 25-45 years with Graves disease. Sequenced material: peripheral blood mononuclear cells (PBMCs), taken at new diagnosis, from a patient treated with antithyroid drugs. The CDR3 nucleotides read TGTGCCAGCAGCCCTCGGAACGGGAGGTTGGATACGCAGTATTTT. Translated: CASSPRNGRLDTQYF. The whole variable domain, remainder taken from reference TRBV11-3 and TRBJ2-3, is EAGVVQSPRYKIIEKKQPVAFWCNPISGHNTLYWYLQNLGQGPELLIRYENEEAVDDSQLPKDRFSAERLKGVDSTLKIQPAELGDSAVYLCASSPRNGRLDTQYFGPGTRLTVL.